Sequencing of this TCR beta chain was carried out in a study of response to subunit inactivated influenza vaccine. Each CDR3 protein is one row after TCRdb ran MiXCR on the RT-PCR reads. Among some 520,000 distinct CDR3 sequences listed, 15% to 20% were seen once. The CDR3 spans 16 residues. Trimming took 4 bases from V and 4 from J; bases not matched to a gene: 8. The germline CDR1 and CDR2 sequences are LNHDA and SQIVND (reference sequence). The gene calls are TRBV19 and TRBJ2-2, with 8 bases aligning to TRBD1. The starting material was CD4+ T cells sorted from PBMCs, obtained roughly 24 months after vaccination. This clonotype was obtained from a man between 50 and 70 years old who received an inactivated influenza vaccine. The CDR3 loop is CASSNPQGVGTGELFF. The CDR3 DNA reads TGTGCCAGTAGTAATCCACAGGGGGTTGGCACCGGGGAGCTGTTTTTT.